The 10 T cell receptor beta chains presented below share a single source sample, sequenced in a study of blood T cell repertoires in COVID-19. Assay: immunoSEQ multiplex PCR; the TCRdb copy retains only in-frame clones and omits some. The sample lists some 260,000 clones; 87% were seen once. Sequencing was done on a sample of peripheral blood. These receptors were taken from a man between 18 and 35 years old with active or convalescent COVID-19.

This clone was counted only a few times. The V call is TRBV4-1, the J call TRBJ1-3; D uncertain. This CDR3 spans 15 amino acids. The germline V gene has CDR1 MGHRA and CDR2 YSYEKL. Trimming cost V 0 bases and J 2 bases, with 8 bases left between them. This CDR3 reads CASSQEVSAGNTIYF. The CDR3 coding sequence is TGCGCCAGCAGCCAAGAAGTGTCAGCTGGAAACACCATATATTTT.

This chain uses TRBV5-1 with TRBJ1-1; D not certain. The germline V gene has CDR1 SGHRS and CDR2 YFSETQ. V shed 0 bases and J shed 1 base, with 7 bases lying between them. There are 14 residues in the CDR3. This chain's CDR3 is CASSLVSGNTEAFF. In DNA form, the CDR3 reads TGCGCCAGCAGCTTGGTATCCGGGAACACTGAAGCTTTCTTT.

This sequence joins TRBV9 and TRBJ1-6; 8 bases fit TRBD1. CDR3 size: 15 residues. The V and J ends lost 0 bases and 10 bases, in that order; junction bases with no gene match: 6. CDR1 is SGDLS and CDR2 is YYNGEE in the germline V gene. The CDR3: CASSVEQGGTSPLHF. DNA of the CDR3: TGTGCCAGCAGCGTAGAACAGGGGGGTACATCACCCCTCCACTTT.

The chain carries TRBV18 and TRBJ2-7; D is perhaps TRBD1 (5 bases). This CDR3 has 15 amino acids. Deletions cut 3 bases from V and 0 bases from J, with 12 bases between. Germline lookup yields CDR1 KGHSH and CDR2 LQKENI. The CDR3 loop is CASSPGHPGSYEQYF. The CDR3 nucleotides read TGTGCCAGCTCACCCGGACATCCTGGCTCCTACGAGCAGTACTTC.

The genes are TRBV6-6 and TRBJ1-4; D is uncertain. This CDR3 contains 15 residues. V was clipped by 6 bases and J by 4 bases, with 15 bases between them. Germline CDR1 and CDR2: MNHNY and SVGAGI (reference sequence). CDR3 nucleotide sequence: TGTGCCAGCAGAACCGACGGAGGCGATAATGAAAAACTGTTTTTT. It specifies CASRTDGGDNEKLFF.

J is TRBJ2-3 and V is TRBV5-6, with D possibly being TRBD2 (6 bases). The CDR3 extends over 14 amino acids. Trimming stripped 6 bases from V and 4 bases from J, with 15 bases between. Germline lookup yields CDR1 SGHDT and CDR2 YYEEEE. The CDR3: CASTLHGGADTQYF. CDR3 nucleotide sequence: TGTGCCAGCACCCTTCACGGGGGTGCAGATACGCAGTATTTT.

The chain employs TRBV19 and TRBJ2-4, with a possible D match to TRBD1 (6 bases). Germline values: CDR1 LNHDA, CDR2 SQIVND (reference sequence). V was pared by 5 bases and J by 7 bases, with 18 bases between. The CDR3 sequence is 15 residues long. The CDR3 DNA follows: TGTGCCAGTAGTGAACAGGTCAGGGGACCCAACATTCAGTACTTC. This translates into CASSEQVRGPNIQYF.

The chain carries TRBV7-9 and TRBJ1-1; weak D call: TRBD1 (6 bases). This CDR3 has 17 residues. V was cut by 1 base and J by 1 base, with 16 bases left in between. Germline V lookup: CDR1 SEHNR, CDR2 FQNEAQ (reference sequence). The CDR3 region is CASSLGDGTLRNTEAFF. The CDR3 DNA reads TGTGCCAGCAGCTTAGGCGACGGGACACTTAGGAACACTGAAGCTTTCTTT.

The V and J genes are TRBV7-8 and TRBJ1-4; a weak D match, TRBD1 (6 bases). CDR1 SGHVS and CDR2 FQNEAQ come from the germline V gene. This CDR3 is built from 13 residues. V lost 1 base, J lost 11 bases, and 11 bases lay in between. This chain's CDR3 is CASSLVTGTKLFF. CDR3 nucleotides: TGTGCCAGCAGCTTAGTAACAGGGACGAAACTGTTTTTT.

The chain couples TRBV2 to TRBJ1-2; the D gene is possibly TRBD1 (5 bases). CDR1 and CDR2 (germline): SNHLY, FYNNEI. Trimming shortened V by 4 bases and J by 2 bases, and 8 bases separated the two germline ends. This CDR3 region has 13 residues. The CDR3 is CASSGTPNYGYTF. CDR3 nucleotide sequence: TGTGCCAGCAGTGGGACACCGAACTATGGCTACACCTTC. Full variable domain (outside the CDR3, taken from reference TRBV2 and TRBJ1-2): EPEVTQTPSHQVTQMGQEVILRCVPISNHLYFYWYRQILGQKVEFLVSFYNNEISEKSEIFDDQFSVERPDGSNFTLKIRSTKLEDSAMYFCASSGTPNYGYTFGSGTRLTVV.